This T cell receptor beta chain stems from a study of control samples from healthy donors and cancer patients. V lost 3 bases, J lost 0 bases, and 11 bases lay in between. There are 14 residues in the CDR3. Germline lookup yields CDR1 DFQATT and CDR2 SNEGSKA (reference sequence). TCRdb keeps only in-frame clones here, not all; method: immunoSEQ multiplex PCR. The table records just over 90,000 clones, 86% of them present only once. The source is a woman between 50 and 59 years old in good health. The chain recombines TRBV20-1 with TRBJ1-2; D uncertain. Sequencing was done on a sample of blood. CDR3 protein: CSASEPRANYGYTF. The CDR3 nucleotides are TGCAGTGCTAGTGAACCGAGAGCTAACTATGGCTACACCTTC.